This note documents a single TCR beta chain sequence. Sample-barcoded 5' priming and a J-beta primer mix drove a second PCR of about 6 to 12 cycles. MiXCR, run by TCRdb on the 5' RACE reads, gives a single entry per CDR3 protein. The sample contains about 1.5 million distinct CDR3 sequences, approximately 43% of which appear only once. Germline trimming cut 6 bases from V and 5 bases from J; bases unmatched to any gene: 10. The CDR3 covers 14 residues. From germline, CDR1 is DFQATT and CDR2 SNEGSKA (reference sequence). The data derive from a study of blood T cells in healthy people across ages. Input material: blood. The chain carries TRBV20-1 and TRBJ1-5, with 7 bases fitting TRBD1. This clonotype originated in a woman aged 18 to 35 in good health. The DNA of the CDR3 is TGCAGTGCCCACCGAGGGGACAGCGATCAGCCCCAGCATTTT. Translating gives CSAHRGDSDQPQHF.